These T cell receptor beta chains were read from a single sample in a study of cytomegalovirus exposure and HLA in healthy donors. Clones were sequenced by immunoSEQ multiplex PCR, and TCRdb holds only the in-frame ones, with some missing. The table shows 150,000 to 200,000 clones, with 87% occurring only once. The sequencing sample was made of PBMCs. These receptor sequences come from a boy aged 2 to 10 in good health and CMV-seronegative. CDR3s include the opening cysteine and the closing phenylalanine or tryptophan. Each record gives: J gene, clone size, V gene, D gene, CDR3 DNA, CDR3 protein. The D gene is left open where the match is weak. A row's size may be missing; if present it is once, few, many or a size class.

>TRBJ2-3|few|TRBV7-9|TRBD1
TGTGCCAGCCTGGGGACAGGTACAGATACGCAGTATTTT
CASLGTGTDTQYF
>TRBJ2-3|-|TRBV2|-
TGTGCCAGCAGTCGCGACGCCAGCGCCCCCGCAGATACGCAGTATTTT
CASSRDASAPADTQYF
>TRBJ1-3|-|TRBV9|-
TGTGCCAGCAGCTCCGTATATCCTGGAAACACCATATATTTT
CASSSVYPGNTIYF
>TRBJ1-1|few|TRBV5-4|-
TGTGCCAGCAGCTTACAGGGTGGGAACACTGAAGCTTTCTTT
CASSLQGGNTEAFF
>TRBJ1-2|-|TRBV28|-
TGTGCCAGCAGTCGACAGGTTCTCAACTATGGCTACACCTTC
CASSRQVLNYGYTF
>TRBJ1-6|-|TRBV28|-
TGTGCCAGCAGTTTACGGGTGTATAATTCACCCCTCCACTTT
CASSLRVYNSPLHF
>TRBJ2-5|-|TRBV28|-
TGTGCCAGCAGTTTAGGGCAGACCTTCCAAGAGACCCAGTACTTC
CASSLGQTFQETQYF
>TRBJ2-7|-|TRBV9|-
TGTGCCAGCAGCGTCCGCGGTAGCTCCTACGAGCAGTACTTC
CASSVRGSSYEQYF
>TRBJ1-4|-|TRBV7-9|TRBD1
TGTGCCAGCAGCAACCGACAGGGGGCTCAGGAAAAACTGTTTTTT
CASSNRQGAQEKLFF
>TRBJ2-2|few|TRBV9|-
TGTGCCAGCAGCGTGGGCGGGATCGGGGAGCTGTTTTTT
CASSVGGIGELFF
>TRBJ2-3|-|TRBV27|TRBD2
TGTGCCAGCAGCCGTTGGGCTAGCGGCTTCACAGATACGCAGTATTTT
CASSRWASGFTDTQYF
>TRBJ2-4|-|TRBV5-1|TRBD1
TGCGCCAGCAGACAGGGGGGCGAAAACATTCAGTACTTC
CASRQGGENIQYF
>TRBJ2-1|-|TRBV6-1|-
TGTGCCAGCAGTGAAGGAGATACCTACAATGAGCAGTTCTTC
CASSEGDTYNEQFF
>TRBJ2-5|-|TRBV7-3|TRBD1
TGTGCCAGCAGCTTAAAACAGGGGGGGACCCAGTACTTC
CASSLKQGGTQYF
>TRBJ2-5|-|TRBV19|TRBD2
TGTGCCAGTAGTGCGGGAGCAAACCAAGAGACCCAGTACTTC
CASSAGANQETQYF
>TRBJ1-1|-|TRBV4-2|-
TGTGCCAGCAGCCTCCCCCAGGGCCGCAACACTGAAGCTTTCTTT
CASSLPQGRNTEAFF
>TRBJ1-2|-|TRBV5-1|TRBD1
TGCGCCAGCAGCCGCTTACAGGGGGCAGGCTATGGCTACACCTTC
CASSRLQGAGYGYTF
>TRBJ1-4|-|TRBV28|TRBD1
TGTGCCAGCAGGGGAGGGACAGGGGTATCCGAAAAACTGTTTTTT
CASRGGTGVSEKLFF
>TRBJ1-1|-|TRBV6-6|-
TGTGCCAGCAGTTACTCACAGCTGTACACTGAAGCTTTCTTT
CASSYSQLYTEAFF
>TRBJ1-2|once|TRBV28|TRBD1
TGTGCCAGCAGTTATGGGACAGGGGGGAGGTATGGCTACACCTTC
CASSYGTGGRYGYTF
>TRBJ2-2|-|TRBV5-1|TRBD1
TGCGCCAGCAGCGTCGGGACAGGGGGTGACACCGGGGAGCTGTTTTTT
CASSVGTGGDTGELFF
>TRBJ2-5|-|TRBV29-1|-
TGCAGCGTTGCGACTAGGGGCCAAGAGACCCAGTACTTC
CSVATRGQETQYF
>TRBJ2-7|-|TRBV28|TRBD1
TGTGCCAGCAGTCCCCACGAGACAGGGTCCTACGAGCAGTACTTC
CASSPHETGSYEQYF
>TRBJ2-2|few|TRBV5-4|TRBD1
TGTGCCAGCAGCGAAGACAGGGGCAACACCGGGGAGCTGTTTTTT
CASSEDRGNTGELFF
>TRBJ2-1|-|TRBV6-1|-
TGTGCCAGCAAGCGGTCCGATGCCTCCTACAATGAGCAGTTCTTC
CASKRSDASYNEQFF
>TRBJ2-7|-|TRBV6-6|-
TGTGCCAGCAGTTACTCGGTGGGGAGCGCCTACGAGCAGTACTTC
CASSYSVGSAYEQYF
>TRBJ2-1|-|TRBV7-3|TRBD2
TGTGCCAGCAGCTTAGCGGGAGGGTATGAGCAGTTCTTC
CASSLAGGYEQFF
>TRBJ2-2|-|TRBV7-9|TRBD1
TGTGCCAGCAGCTTAGTTTGGGACAGATACAACACCGGGGAGCTGTTTTTT
CASSLVWDRYNTGELFF
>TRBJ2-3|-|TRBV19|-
TGTGCCAGTAGTATCGTCGATACGCAGTATTTT
CASSIVDTQYF
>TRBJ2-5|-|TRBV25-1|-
TGTGCCAGCTTGACCCCCGGAGCTCAAGAGACCCAGTACTTC
CASLTPGAQETQYF
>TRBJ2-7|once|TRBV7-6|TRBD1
TGTGCCAGCAGCACCGGGACAGGGTCCCACGAGCAGTACTTC
CASSTGTGSHEQYF
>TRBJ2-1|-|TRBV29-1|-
TGCAGCGCTCAAGGGGGGGAAGGCATGAGCTCCTACAATGAGCAGTTCTTC
CSAQGGEGMSSYNEQFF
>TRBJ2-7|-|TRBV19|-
TGTGCCAGTAGTATTTCCCCCCTTGGCGGGACCTACGAGCAGTACTTC
CASSISPLGGTYEQYF
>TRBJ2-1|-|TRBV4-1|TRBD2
TGCGCCAGCAGCCAAGGGTACGGGACTAGCGGAAACAATGAGCAGTTCTTC
CASSQGYGTSGNNEQFF
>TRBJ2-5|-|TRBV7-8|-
TGTGCCAGCAGCTTATCCCCAGCGGGCTCCCAAGGATGGGAGACCCAGTACTTC
CASSLSPAGSQGWETQYF
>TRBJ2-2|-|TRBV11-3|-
TGTGCCAGCAGCTTTTCAGGGCCCGGGGAGCTGTTTTTT
CASSFSGPGELFF
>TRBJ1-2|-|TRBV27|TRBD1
TGTGCCACTGGAAGGACAGGGACCTATGGCTACACCTTC
CATGRTGTYGYTF
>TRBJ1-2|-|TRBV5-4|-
TGTGCCAGCAGCTTCGGCAGGGAGGATGGCTACACCTTC
CASSFGREDGYTF
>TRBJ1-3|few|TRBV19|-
TGTGCCAGTAGCCGCTACGGAGGTTCCTCTGGAAACACCATATATTTT
CASSRYGGSSGNTIYF
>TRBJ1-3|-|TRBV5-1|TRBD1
TGCGCCAGCAGCACAGGGACAGCGACCACGGCGCTCTCTGGAAACACCATATATTTT
CASSTGTATTALSGNTIYF
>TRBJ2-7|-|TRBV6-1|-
TGTGCCAGCAGTGAAGGGGGGCCGGCCGGGGAGCAGTACTTC
CASSEGGPAGEQYF
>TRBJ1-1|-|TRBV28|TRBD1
TGTGCCAGCCAAGGGGGCTCATGGAACACTGAAGCTTTCTTT
CASQGGSWNTEAFF
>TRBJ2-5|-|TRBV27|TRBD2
TGTGCCAGCAGTCCGCTAGCGGGGGGAGCTGAGACCCAGTACTTC
CASSPLAGGAETQYF
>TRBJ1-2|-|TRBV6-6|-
TGTGCCAGCAGGTTTACAGGAACCTACACCTTC
CASRFTGTYTF
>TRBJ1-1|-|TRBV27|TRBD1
TGTGCCAGCAGTTCCAGGGGGCCCATCACTGAAGCTTTCTTT
CASSSRGPITEAFF
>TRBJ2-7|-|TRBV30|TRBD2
TGTGCCTGGAGAGGGCCGGGAGGCTACGAGCAGTACTTC
CAWRGPGGYEQYF
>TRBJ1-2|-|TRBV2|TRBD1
TGTGCCAGCAGGGACAGGGTCGACGGCTACACCTTC
CASRDRVDGYTF
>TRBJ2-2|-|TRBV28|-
TGTGCCAGCAGCCAGGGACAAAACACCGGGGAGCTGTTTTTT
CASSQGQNTGELFF
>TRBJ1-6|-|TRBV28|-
TGTGCCAGCAGATTCGCCGGCAGGGTGGGGTCACCCCTCCACTTT
CASRFAGRVGSPLHF
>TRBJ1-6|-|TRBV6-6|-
TGTGCCAGCAGTTACCAGGGGCTGGGTTCACCCCTCCACTTT
CASSYQGLGSPLHF
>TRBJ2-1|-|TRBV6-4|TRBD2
TGTGCCAGCAGCGAGGGACTAGCGGCTTACAATGAGCAGTTCTTC
CASSEGLAAYNEQFF
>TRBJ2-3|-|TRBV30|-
TGTGCCTGGACCCCCACAGGGGGGGGCGGGGATACGCAGTATTTT
CAWTPTGGGGDTQYF
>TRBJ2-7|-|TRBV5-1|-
TGCGCCAGCAGCTTGGTCGTCAGGGGCTACGAGCAGTACTTC
CASSLVVRGYEQYF
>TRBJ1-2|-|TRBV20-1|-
TGCAGTGCTAGACCCGATGGCTACACCTTC
CSARPDGYTF
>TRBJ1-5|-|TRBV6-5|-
TGTGCCAGCAGTTATGACTGGAATCAGCCCCAGCATTTT
CASSYDWNQPQHF
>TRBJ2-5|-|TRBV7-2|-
TGTGCCAGCAGCTTAGTGGGCTGGGACCAAGAGACCCAGTACTTC
CASSLVGWDQETQYF